These T cell receptor beta chains were read from a single sample in a study of blood T cell repertoires in COVID-19. TCRdb keeps only in-frame clones here, not all; method: immunoSEQ multiplex PCR. This table has roughly 65,000 clones, approximately 94% appearing once. Input material: peripheral blood. Receptors were obtained from a man in his 70s with active COVID-19. The CDR3 runs from the conserved cysteine through the conserved F or W. A D gene is named only where the DNA matches it firmly. Where a row states a size, it is once, few, many or the class of an expanded clone; other rows omit it.

size: -
V: TRBV3-1/TRBV3-2
J: TRBJ2-7
D: -
DNA: TGTGCCAGCAGCCCAGGGTTCCACGAGCAGTACTTC
CDR3: CASSPGFHEQYF

size: -
V: TRBV7-8
J: TRBJ2-5
D: -
DNA: TGTGCCAGCAGGCAGGGAAGGGAGACCCAGTACTTC
CDR3: CASRQGRETQYF

size: -
V: TRBV5-5
J: TRBJ1-2
D: -
DNA: TGTGCCAGCAGCTTGGCGGGGGTGATCGGCTATGGCTACACCTTC
CDR3: CASSLAGVIGYGYTF

size: -
V: TRBV4-2
J: TRBJ2-7
D: -
DNA: TGTGCCAGCAGCCAACCGGGACAAGGAACCTACGAGCAGTACTTC
CDR3: CASSQPGQGTYEQYF

size: -
V: TRBV19
J: TRBJ2-7
D: -
DNA: TGTGCCAGTAGTGTGACGGGGGGCCAGAGCTCCTACGAGCAGTACTTC
CDR3: CASSVTGGQSSYEQYF

size: once
V: TRBV6-6
J: TRBJ2-2
D: -
DNA: TGTGCCGGAGGGGCGCGGACCGGGGAGCTGTTTTTT
CDR3: CAGGARTGELFF

size: -
V: TRBV7-8
J: TRBJ1-2
D: -
DNA: TGTGCCAGCAGTACGGACAAGAACTATGGCTACACCTTC
CDR3: CASSTDKNYGYTF

size: -
V: TRBV15
J: TRBJ1-5
D: -
DNA: TGTGCCACCAGTCCCGACAGATACAATCAGCCCCAGCATTTT
CDR3: CATSPDRYNQPQHF

size: -
V: TRBV11-2
J: TRBJ2-7
D: TRBD1
DNA: TGTGCCAGCAGCTTTTTTTACAGGGGCCTCTCCTACGAGCAGTACTTC
CDR3: CASSFFYRGLSYEQYF

size: -
V: TRBV6-1
J: TRBJ1-1
D: -
DNA: TGTGCCAGCAGTGAAGCTTCGGGGGGGCTCGGTGAAGCTTTCTTT
CDR3: CASSEASGGLGEAFF

size: once
V: TRBV24-1
J: TRBJ2-1
D: TRBD1
DNA: TGTGCCACCAGTGATGGACAGGGTGGGGAGTACAATGAGCAGTTCTTC
CDR3: CATSDGQGGEYNEQFF

size: -
V: TRBV19
J: TRBJ1-5
D: -
DNA: TGTGCCAGTAGTACCCCTCCCCTCGGAGACGGCAATCAGCCCCAGCATTTT
CDR3: CASSTPPLGDGNQPQHF

size: -
V: TRBV11-3
J: TRBJ1-1
D: TRBD1
DNA: TGTGCCAGCAGCGCCGGGACAGTGAACACTGAAGCTTTCTTT
CDR3: CASSAGTVNTEAFF

size: -
V: TRBV6-5
J: TRBJ1-4
D: -
DNA: TGTGCCAGCAAGCGGAACCGTAATGAAAAACTGTTTTTT
CDR3: CASKRNRNEKLFF

size: -
V: TRBV7-9
J: TRBJ2-2
D: -
DNA: TGTGCCAGCAGCAACCAAATACAGGGCGCGAACACCGGGGAGCTGTTTTTT
CDR3: CASSNQIQGANTGELFF